The T cell receptor beta chain under discussion was sequenced for a study of beta chain features in type 1 diabetes. Study-level background: Examination of sorted cells across all samples involved roughly 100 million cells.

There are a few counts of this clone. Its matching antigen is unknown. CDR1 and CDR2 (germline): MGHDK, SYGVNS. Between the trimmed V and J ends, which lost 8 bases and 0 bases, there was a span of 13 bases. This CDR3 spans 14 amino acids. Notes on the study in general: All four CD4+ subsets from Type 1 diabetes patients carried moderately but significantly shorter TCRB CDR3s.

CD45RO/CCR7/CD25/CD127/CD95/CD27 sorting isolated CD4+ naive, central memory, regulatory and stem cell-like memory cells. Purity exceeding 95% was reached by all sorted populations. Isolated RNA was reverse transcribed in full, so expressed TCRB transcripts were sequenced. Clones were sequenced by immunoSEQ multiplex PCR, and TCRdb holds only the in-frame ones, with some missing. The table shows 140,000 to 150,000 clones, with about 13% occurring only once. The V call is TRBV25-1, the J call TRBJ1-1; D not resolved. The sequence derives from a man between 18 and 29 years old with type 1 diabetes. The sequencing sample was made of central memory CD4+ T cells from blood. The CDR3 DNA sequence: TGTGCCAGCCTTACCTCCGGGGTGAACACTGAAGCTTTCTTT. The encoded protein is CASLTSGVNTEAFF.